Listed below are T cell receptor beta chains from one sample, sequenced in a study of blood T cell repertoires in COVID-19. The data were produced by immunoSEQ multiplex PCR, yet TCRdb's version contains in-frame clones alone and is incomplete. The repertoire has about 80,000 clones, approximately 79% of them found once; the top ten carry 15% to 20%. The sample taken for sequencing was peripheral blood. The receptors stem from a man between 65 and 85 years old with active or convalescent COVID-19. CDR3s include the opening cysteine and the closing phenylalanine or tryptophan. Fields, in order: D gene, V gene, clone size, CDR3 length, J gene, CDR3 protein, CDR3 DNA. The D gene is left open where the match is weak. A row's size may be missing; if present it is once, few, many or a size class.

>.|TRBV7-6|.|11|TRBJ1-1
CASSRDTEAFF
TGTGCCAGCAGCCGTGACACTGAAGCTTTCTTT
>.|TRBV28|.|14|TRBJ2-1
CAACRQLGYNEQFF
TGTGCCGCCTGTCGGCAGCTAGGCTACAATGAGCAGTTCTTC
>.|TRBV2|.|14|TRBJ1-5
CASSEQAGNQPQHF
TGTGCCAGCAGTGAACAGGCGGGGAATCAGCCCCAGCATTTT
>.|TRBV29-1|.|16|TRBJ1-4
CSVEDGVGGTNEKLFF
TGCAGCGTTGAAGATGGGGTCGGAGGAACTAATGAAAAACTGTTTTTT
>TRBD2|TRBV7-7|once|17|TRBJ2-5
CASSPGLAGGLWETQYF
TGTGCCAGCAGCCCGGGACTAGCGGGGGGGCTGTGGGAGACCCAGTACTTC
>TRBD2|TRBV12-5|.|13|TRBJ2-5
CASGPGRVETQYF
TGTGCTAGTGGCCCCGGGAGGGTAGAGACCCAGTACTTC
>TRBD1|TRBV7-9|.|17|TRBJ1-3
CASSLGQGVFSGNTIYF
TGTGCCAGCAGCTTAGGACAGGGGGTTTTCTCTGGAAACACCATATATTTT
>.|TRBV7-9|once|15|TRBJ1-3
CASSPSGTEGNTIYF
TGTGCCAGCAGCCCGTCCGGGACTGAGGGAAACACCATATATTTT
>.|TRBV24-1|.|12|TRBJ2-5
CATSRQSETQYF
TGTGCCACCAGCAGACAGTCTGAGACCCAGTACTTC
>TRBD1|TRBV10-3|.|16|TRBJ2-3
CAISARTGGAADTQYF
TGTGCCATCAGTGCCAGGACAGGGGGCGCGGCAGATACGCAGTATTTT
>TRBD2|TRBV19|.|14|TRBJ2-3
CASRRGGGADTQYF
TGTGCCAGTAGACGGGGCGGGGGGGCCGATACGCAGTATTTT
>TRBD1|TRBV27|.|14|TRBJ1-1
CASRRDSTYTEAFF
TGTGCCAGCAGGAGGGACAGCACCTACACTGAAGCTTTCTTT
>TRBD1|TRBV5-4|.|12|TRBJ1-2
CASSRDRDGYTF
TGTGCCAGCAGCCGGGACAGGGATGGCTACACCTTC
>TRBD2|TRBV2|.|15|TRBJ2-1
CASRRLAGANNEQFF
TGTGCCAGCAGACGACTAGCGGGGGCCAACAATGAGCAGTTCTTC
>.|TRBV27|.|14|TRBJ1-5
CASSLGGGNQPQHF
TGTGCCAGCAGTTTGGGCGGGGGTAATCAGCCCCAGCATTTT
>.|TRBV5-6|.|14|TRBJ1-3
CASNSRGSGNTIYF
TGTGCCAGCAACTCCCGGGGCTCTGGAAACACCATATATTTT
>TRBD2|TRBV28|.|16|TRBJ2-3
CASSPSAGGLTDTQYF
TGTGCCAGCAGTCCTAGTGCGGGGGGCCTCACAGATACGCAGTATTTT
>TRBD1|TRBV6-5|.|14|TRBJ2-7
CATYRGHSSYEQYF
TGTGCCACTTACAGGGGGCATAGCTCCTACGAGCAGTACTTC
>.|TRBV14|.|12|TRBJ2-7
CASSQDSYEQYF
TGTGCCAGCAGCCAGGACAGCTACGAGCAGTACTTC
>.|TRBV24-1|.|15|TRBJ2-7
CATSDHRSPRDEQYF
TGTGCCACCAGTGACCACCGATCCCCGAGAGACGAGCAGTACTTC
>.|TRBV20-1|many|11|TRBJ1-2
CSASTDYGYTF
TGCAGTGCTTCGACAGATTATGGCTACACCTTC
>.|TRBV4-1|.|14|TRBJ2-5
CASSQEAGLETQYF
TGCGCCAGCAGCCAAGAGGCAGGGCTGGAGACCCAGTACTTC
>.|TRBV11-2|.|12|TRBJ1-2
CASSHGGAGYTF
TGTGCCAGCAGCCACGGTGGGGCTGGCTACACCTTC
>.|TRBV7-9|few|15|TRBJ1-2
CASSLARGENYGYTF
TGTGCCAGCAGCTTAGCGCGGGGAGAAAACTATGGCTACACCTTC
>TRBD1|TRBV19|.|13|TRBJ2-7
CASSIDREREQYF
TGTGCCAGTAGTATTGACAGGGAGCGCGAGCAGTACTTC
>.|TRBV28|.|16|TRBJ1-2
CASESHRGGGVKGYTF
TGTGCCAGCGAGTCCCACCGGGGAGGTGGGGTTAAAGGCTACACCTTC
>TRBD1|TRBV5-1|.|13|TRBJ1-6
CASSLDGHTGTGF
TGCGCCAGCAGCTTGGATGGACATACCGGGACAGGTTTT
>TRBD1|TRBV11-3|.|14|TRBJ2-7
CASSYRQGWGEQYF
TGTGCCAGCAGCTATAGACAGGGCTGGGGCGAGCAGTACTTC
>.|TRBV7-9|.|14|TRBJ1-6
CASSLVGLPSPLHF
TGTGCCAGCAGCTTAGTGGGACTCCCGTCACCCCTCCACTTT
>.|TRBV11-2|few|14|TRBJ1-3
CASSSSLSGNTIYF
TGTGCCAGCAGCTCATCCCTCAGTGGAAACACCATATATTTT
>TRBD2|TRBV6-5|.|14|TRBJ2-7
CASTPGLYPYEQYF
TGTGCCAGCACCCCGGGACTATACCCGTACGAGCAGTACTTC
>.|TRBV3-1/TRBV3-2|.|15|TRBJ1-1
CASSFLNSLNTEAFF
TGTGCCAGCAGCTTCTTAAATAGCTTGAACACTGAAGCTTTCTTT
>.|TRBV30|.|13|TRBJ1-6
CAWSDRRFSPLHF
TGTGCCTGGTCGGACAGAAGATTTTCACCCCTCCACTTT
>.|TRBV6-5|.|14|TRBJ1-4
CASSRSGKNEKLFF
TGTGCCAGCAGTAGGTCAGGGAAGAATGAAAAACTGTTTTTT
>TRBD1|TRBV6-5|.|15|TRBJ2-5
CASSTDRGHLETQYF
TGTGCCAGCAGTACCGACAGGGGGCATTTGGAGACCCAGTACTTC
>TRBD1|TRBV5-1|few|17|TRBJ1-5
CASSSEPGQGSIQPQHF
TGCGCCAGCAGCTCGGAACCGGGACAGGGGTCAATTCAGCCCCAGCATTTT
>TRBD1|TRBV15|.|15|TRBJ1-1
CATSYGQGRNTEAFF
TGTGCCACCAGCTACGGACAGGGGCGGAACACTGAAGCTTTCTTT
>.|TRBV4-1|few|16|TRBJ1-1
CASSQSVGSANTEAFF
TGCGCCAGCAGCCAAAGCGTAGGATCAGCCAACACTGAAGCTTTCTTT
>.|TRBV2|.|15|TRBJ1-5
CASQKAGDSNQPQHF
TGTGCCAGCCAAAAGGCAGGGGATAGCAATCAGCCCCAGCATTTT
>.|TRBV30|once|14|TRBJ2-6
CAWNKGSGANVLTF
TGTGCCTGGAACAAGGGGTCTGGGGCCAACGTCCTGACTTTC
>.|TRBV28|.|13|TRBJ1-5
CASSSPPNQPQHF
TGTGCCAGCAGTTCCCCCCCAAATCAGCCCCAGCATTTT
>.|TRBV29-1|.|13|TRBJ2-1
CSVLRELDNEQFF
TGCAGCGTCCTCCGGGAGCTCGACAATGAGCAGTTCTTC